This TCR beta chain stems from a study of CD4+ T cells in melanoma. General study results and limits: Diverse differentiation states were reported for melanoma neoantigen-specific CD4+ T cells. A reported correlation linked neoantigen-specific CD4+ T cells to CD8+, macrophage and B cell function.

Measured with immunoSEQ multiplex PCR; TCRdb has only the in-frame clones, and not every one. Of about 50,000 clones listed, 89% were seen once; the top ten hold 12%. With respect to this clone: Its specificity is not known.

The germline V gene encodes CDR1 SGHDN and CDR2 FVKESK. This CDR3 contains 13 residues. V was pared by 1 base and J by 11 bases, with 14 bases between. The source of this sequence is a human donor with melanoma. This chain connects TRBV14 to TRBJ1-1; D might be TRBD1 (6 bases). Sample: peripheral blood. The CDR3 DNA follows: TGTGCCAGCAGCCAAGCTGGGGGGGCGCACGCTTTCTTT. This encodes CASSQAGGAHAFF.